This T cell receptor beta chain was sequenced during a study of cytomegalovirus exposure and HLA in healthy donors (dated by TCRdb to about 2017). Study-level background: An earlier analysis of approximately 640 of the donors reported more than 250 Gb of sequence data and 100 million to 140 million unique TCR beta sequences from 190 million or so T cells. Among the roughly 390 genotyped donors, around 81% belonged to the genetic ancestry cluster associated with self-reported Caucasian donors. In addition to the first cohort of around 670 subjects, a separate validation cohort of approximately 130 different subjects was used. A later analysis re-examined previously published TCR beta repertoires from 500 to 700 donors and added high-resolution HLA genotyping to investigate patterns of TCR occurrence. Donor age, sex, ethnicity and CMV serostatus were compiled alongside the repertoire data. High-throughput TCR immunosequencing, statistical association of individual TCRs with disease status, and machine learning were combined to predict cytomegalovirus infection status. Because of strong linkage in the cohort, roughly five DR-DQ haplotypes were treated as single units for association and clustering. Typing coverage varied by locus: roughly 629-630 donors for A, B, C, DRB1 and DQB1; some 520 for DQA1; some 610 for DPA1; under 490 for DPB1. In a later genetic analysis, genome-wide SNP genotypes for about 65% of the roughly 700 donors were used, and that subset was treated as a discovery cohort. Every discovery cohort repertoire had been produced on one sequencing platform. The T cell repertoires of under 750 subjects were profiled by immunosequencing and related to cytomegalovirus serostatus. Rather than using new phenotypic data, the later analysis identified candidate immune exposures from TCR beta sequences and from how often those sequences occurred across donors. The study was designed to test whether signatures of past pathogen exposure could be identified by cataloging public T cell receptors. Both class I and class II loci were covered by HLA typing, at four-digit resolution. Across about 380 genotyped donors of the cohort, an average of 235,054 unique TCR beta nucleotide sequences per donor were sequenced, and roughly 18% of those sequences were non-productive. An early release that covered 500 to 800 HLA-typed donors contained around 330 gigabases of sequencing data and about 93 million unique TCR sequences. To decide whether each TCR beta V gene segment behaved as functional or pseudogenic, an earlier analysis of fewer than 750 of the donors relied on high-throughput TCR beta sequencing.

The library relied on the immunoSEQ multiplex PCR assay. The multiplex PCR relied on a mix of 60 forward primers for TCR Vbeta segments and 13 reverse primers for TCR Jbeta segments. The CDR3 region of rearranged TCR beta genes was amplified from genomic DNA by a multiplex PCR assay. The amplified TCR beta libraries were sequenced on the Illumina HiSeq System as 87-base-pair reads. The authors processed their data as follows. Across the 670 or so repertoires, a later analysis counted 80 million or so unique TCR beta chains, approximately 10 million of which were shared by at least two donors. Raw reads were error-corrected and collapsed into unique sequences with a nearest-neighbor algorithm that merged closely related sequences to remove PCR and sequencing errors. V, D and J gene segments were assigned by aligning CDR3 sequences to IMGT reference sequences. For a sequence to be retained, a match of at least six nucleotides to both a V gene segment and a J gene segment was required. A rearrangement was called productive if the CDR3 had no stop codons and remained in frame with V and J, and every other rearrangement was called non-productive. Following IMGT convention, CDR3 was defined as the stretch from the second conserved V-encoded cysteine to the conserved J-encoded phenylalanine. In an earlier analysis of 550 to 650 of the donors, sequences lacking an unambiguous match to a single V gene segment were excluded. In an earlier analysis of around 590 of the donors, a V segment was called functional when productive rearrangements were above 56.7%, and segregating when the standard deviation between donors exceeded 5%. To diagnose cytomegalovirus status from the catalog of TCR beta chain sequences, a statistical classification framework was built. V and J gene assignment, in a later analysis, came from comparing TCR nucleotide sequences with IMGT/GENE-DB human TR gene sequences. A later analysis assigned CDR3 sequences and most-parsimonious VDJ recombination scenarios with the TCRdist pipeline. In a later analysis, every TCR beta chain was defined by the combination of its CDR3 amino acid sequence and its V-gene family, and reads without a unique V-gene family were dropped. In a later analysis, approximately 640 highly shared, low-generation-probability nucleotide sequences were removed to address suspected cross-contamination and a sequencing artifact. A later analysis calculated a clonal expansion index for each public chain from normalized within-repertoire ranks of inferred template counts. Generation probabilities in a later analysis came from a VDJ recombination model fitted to out-of-frame rearrangements, and those results were checked against IGoR. Hypergeometric tests were used in a later analysis to score TCR-TCR, TCR-HLA and TCR-CMV co-occurrence, with a repertoire-size bias correction applied to the TCR pairs. A later analysis estimated false discovery rates by permuting HLA or CMV assignments 20 times. A later analysis grouped co-occurring TCRs with DBSCAN, adding TCRdist sequence similarity when clustering within HLA-allele-positive subsets. Co-occurrence clustering excluded repertoires with fewer than 30,000 or more than 120,000 public chains, plus five with anomalous nucleotide sharing. TCRdb's version of the immuneACCESS table is confined to in-frame rearrangements and falls short of the full clone set. An unresolved V gene accounts for under half of the shortfall where checked; the remainder is of unknown origin. The V and J calls and clone size are taken from that table; D and trimming were inferred from the DNA. The sample data list some 200,000 clones, and more than 65% of these were observed just once. Approximately 1.5% of the sample is in the top ten clones.

What the study reported, not specific to this receptor: In a later analysis, TCR association rates were found to vary across HLA loci, with the most associated TCRs seen for DRB1 alleles and the fewest for HLA-C alleles. The authors suggested that the approach could potentially be extended to other disease states and immunological phenotypes. Only TCR beta chains were sequenced in this cohort, and the absence of alpha or paired-chain data limited detectable features. Compared with equally common non-associated chains, HLA-associated TCR beta chains in a later analysis were more clonally expanded and had lower generation probabilities. Most CMV-associated TCR beta chains appeared to be HLA-restricted in a later analysis, and the HLA associations seemed to be driven largely by CMV exposure. Compared with the roughly 670-donor mean, donors in an Asian-associated ancestry cluster had fewer N-insertions in productive TCRs, according to a later genetic analysis. The sequencing pipeline was judged likely to have produced a cluster of highly shared sequence variants as a technical artifact. Some IMGT-functional V segments, including TRBV6-2 and TRBV6-3, could not be told apart with the 87-base-pair reads, so those segments were excluded. Most TCR sequences were observed very rarely across donors, whereas some public TCRs were present in many individuals. When HLA alleles, especially DR and DQ, strongly co-occurred, attributing TCR associations to individual alleles was difficult. For the cohort, immune exposure information was limited to CMV serostatus. A further reported finding was that TCR beta sequences accurately predicted the HLA-A and HLA-B alleles for most subjects in the first cohort. Sequencing depth was assumed to be roughly uniform across donors in the presence/absence analyses, though that assumption may not hold. Fewer than 20 rarely observed V segments, including chromosome 9 orphons, were excluded from the earlier analysis of a few hundred of the donors because counts were too low. An association between a missense DCLRE1C variant and V-gene and J-gene trimming of TCR beta chains was found in a later genetic analysis and replicated in an independent cohort. In a later analysis, over 15,000 TCR beta sequences were associated with specific HLA alleles at a false discovery rate of 0.05. Linkage disequilibrium might explain the correlated functional status among segregating V segments, but an unknown experimental factor could not be excluded. According to a later analysis, parvovirus B19, influenza, CMV and Epstein-Barr virus appeared linked to several top co-occurrence clusters. Broadly in line with IMGT annotations, most TCR beta V segments showed up in productive rearrangements about 90% or about 30% of the time in an earlier analysis of roughly 590 of the donors. Three of the identified cytomegalovirus-associated TCR beta chains were confirmed in vitro to be specific for cytomegalovirus antigens. Cytomegalovirus status was reported to be diagnosed by the classifier with high specificity and sensitivity in both the original and validation cohorts. The study gave a list of more than 150 TCR beta chains associated with cytomegalovirus. Because HLA typing was unavailable for some donors at each locus, only the typed subset was used in association tests.

In total, 600 or so healthy bone marrow donors made up the cohort. All cohort members were sampled while nominally healthy, although unrecorded immune exposures were likely present. The donor tested CMV seropositive, placing the donor among the 250 to 350 seropositive members of the cohort. A peripheral blood sample was provided by each donor, and peripheral blood mononuclear cells were used for TCR beta sequencing. Genomic DNA extraction from the blood cell samples was performed with the Qiagen DNeasy Blood Extraction Kit. Comment on this clone: Its antigen target is currently unknown. Per-base qualities were not stored, and no clone one base away is much larger.

The CDR1 and CDR2 encoded by the germline V gene are SNHLY and FYNNEI. V is reduced by 6 bases and J by 0 bases, leaving a spacing of 12 bases between them. There are 14 amino acids in the CDR3, from cysteine to phenylalanine inclusive. Only CDR3 DNA remains: 42 bases, in frame from the first base. The sequence derives from a girl aged 10 to 17 in good health and CMV-seropositive. Material for sequencing was PBMCs. This receptor chain uses TRBV2 and TRBJ2-7, and possibly TRBD1, on 6 matching bases. The CDR3 reads CASRSRDNSYEQYF. At the DNA level, the sequence is TGTGCCAGCAGGAGTCGGGACAACTCCTACGAGCAGTACTTC.